This TCR beta chain was found in a study of cytomegalovirus exposure and HLA in healthy donors. General study results and limits: Per a later analysis, about 17,000 TCR beta sequences showed association with HLA alleles at 0.05 false discovery rate. HLA-A and HLA-B allele assignments for most subjects were reportedly predicted accurately using TCR beta sequences. With DRB1 most and HLA-C fewest, TCR association rates differed between HLA loci in a later analysis.

This clone has more than one count but fewer than ten. The antigen is undetermined. Germline CDR1 SGHRS, CDR2 YFSETQ. The CDR3 spans 13 residues. Unmatched junction bases numbered 4, after V lost 4 bases and J lost 10 bases. The PCR was carried out with 60 Vbeta primers and 13 Jbeta primers. TCRdb keeps only in-frame clones here, not all; method: immunoSEQ multiplex PCR. The sample includes 65,000 to 75,000 clones, roughly 74% of them seen just once. The chain has TRBV5-1 and TRBJ1-6; TRBD1 matches 8 bases. The clonotype originates from a woman aged 55-75 years in good health and CMV-seropositive. What was sequenced was PBMCs. CDR3 sequence reads: CASSAGGQSPLHF. The CDR3 nucleotides are TGCGCCAGCAGCGCAGGGGGCCAGTCACCCCTCCACTTT.